Listed below are T cell receptor beta chains from one sample, sequenced in a study of CD8 T cells in ankylosing spondylitis. TCRdb reanalysed the 5' RACE reads using MiXCR and keeps one entry per CDR3 protein. The sample records approximately 25,000 distinct CDR3 sequences, 6.5% to 9.5% being singletons. The material sequenced was blood. These receptor sequences come from a male donor with ankylosing spondylitis or in good health (not recorded which). Each CDR3 is given with its conserved first and last residue. A D gene is named only where the DNA matches it firmly. Not every row has a clone size; where given, it reads once, few, many or a size class.

v_gene: TRBV28
abundance: .
j_gene: TRBJ2-3
d_gene: .
CDR3aa: CASNKRGDTQYF
CDR3nt: TGTGCCAGCAATAAAAGGGGAGATACGCAGTATTTT

v_gene: TRBV14
abundance: .
j_gene: TRBJ2-5
d_gene: .
CDR3aa: CASTLSQNQETQYF
CDR3nt: TGTGCCAGCACCCTTAGTCAAAACCAAGAGACCCAGTACTTC

v_gene: TRBV29-1
abundance: few
j_gene: TRBJ1-4
d_gene: .
CDR3aa: CSVKGGLNEKLFF
CDR3nt: TGCAGCGTCAAGGGGGGCCTTAATGAAAAACTGTTTTTT

v_gene: TRBV28
abundance: many
j_gene: TRBJ2-1
d_gene: TRBD2
CDR3aa: CASSLVSSGGVISYNEQFF
CDR3nt: TGTGCCAGCAGTTTAGTTTCTAGCGGGGGGGTGATATCCTACAATGAGCAGTTCTTC

v_gene: TRBV7-6
abundance: .
j_gene: TRBJ1-1
d_gene: .
CDR3aa: CASSLSGEAFF
CDR3nt: TGTGCCAGCAGCTTATCCGGTGAAGCTTTCTTT

v_gene: TRBV20-1
abundance: .
j_gene: TRBJ2-2
d_gene: .
CDR3aa: CSAREARGTGELFF
CDR3nt: TGCAGTGCTAGAGAGGCGAGGGGAACCGGGGAGCTGTTTTTT

v_gene: TRBV7-8
abundance: many
j_gene: TRBJ1-1
d_gene: TRBD1
CDR3aa: CASSAGDRGVPEAFF
CDR3nt: TGTGCCAGCAGCGCTGGGGACAGAGGAGTCCCTGAAGCTTTCTTT

v_gene: TRBV12-3/TRBV12-4
abundance: .
j_gene: TRBJ2-7
d_gene: .
CDR3aa: CASSWDKARYEQYF
CDR3nt: TGTGCCAGCAGCTGGGACAAGGCCCGCTACGAGCAGTACTTC

v_gene: TRBV5-5
abundance: .
j_gene: TRBJ2-7
d_gene: .
CDR3aa: CASSPDFSYEQYF
CDR3nt: TGTGCCAGCAGTCCCGACTTCTCCTACGAGCAGTACTTC

v_gene: TRBV6-2/TRBV6-3
abundance: .
j_gene: TRBJ2-7
d_gene: TRBD2
CDR3aa: CASSYYLAEGEQYF
CDR3nt: TGTGCCAGCAGTTACTACCTAGCGGAAGGGGAGCAGTACTTC

v_gene: TRBV29-1
abundance: .
j_gene: TRBJ1-2
d_gene: .
CDR3aa: CSVGTGNPYGHTF
CDR3nt: .

v_gene: TRBV20-1
abundance: .
j_gene: TRBJ2-3
d_gene: .
CDR3aa: CSAAGTEGLDTQYF
CDR3nt: TGCAGTGCGGCTGGGACCGAGGGTTTAGATACGCAGTATTTT

v_gene: TRBV28
abundance: .
j_gene: TRBJ2-3
d_gene: TRBD2
CDR3aa: CASSSSGGRTDTQYF
CDR3nt: TGTGCCAGCAGTTCTAGCGGGGGCCGCACAGATACGCAGTATTTT

v_gene: TRBV11-2
abundance: .
j_gene: TRBJ2-2
d_gene: .
CDR3aa: CASSLVVPGELFF
CDR3nt: TGTGCCAGCAGCTTAGTCGTACCCGGGGAGCTGTTTTTT

v_gene: TRBV7-6
abundance: .
j_gene: TRBJ2-3
d_gene: .
CDR3aa: CASSLRASTDTQYF
CDR3nt: TGTGCCAGCAGCTTGAGAGCTAGCACAGATACGCAGTATTTT

v_gene: TRBV20-1
abundance: .
j_gene: TRBJ2-3
d_gene: TRBD2
CDR3aa: CSARDLYPSGGTDTQYF
CDR3nt: TGCAGTGCTAGAGATCTGTACCCTAGCGGGGGCACAGATACGCAGTATTTT

v_gene: TRBV28
abundance: .
j_gene: TRBJ2-7
d_gene: .
CDR3aa: CASSLSGGLYEQYF
CDR3nt: TGTGCCAGCAGTTTATCTGGCGGGTTATACGAGCAGTACTTC

v_gene: TRBV7-6
abundance: .
j_gene: TRBJ2-4
d_gene: .
CDR3aa: CASSLASTHIQYF
CDR3nt: TGTGCCAGCAGCTTAGCTAGCACACACATTCAGTACTTC

v_gene: TRBV5-1
abundance: many
j_gene: TRBJ2-1
d_gene: .
CDR3aa: CASSFPGDEQFF
CDR3nt: TGCGCCAGCAGCTTCCCGGGAGATGAGCAGTTCTTC

v_gene: TRBV7-9
abundance: few
j_gene: TRBJ2-1
d_gene: .
CDR3aa: CASSRGLADEQFF
CDR3nt: TGTGCCAGCAGCCGAGGACTGGCGGATGAGCAGTTCTTC

v_gene: TRBV27
abundance: few
j_gene: TRBJ2-2
d_gene: .
CDR3aa: CASSGELFF
CDR3nt: TGTGCCAGCAGTGGGGAGCTGTTTTTT

v_gene: TRBV7-3
abundance: many
j_gene: TRBJ2-7
d_gene: TRBD1
CDR3aa: CASSSDRGNSYEQYF
CDR3nt: TGTGCCAGCAGCTCCGACAGGGGGAACTCCTACGAGCAGTACTTC

v_gene: TRBV28
abundance: few
j_gene: TRBJ2-3
d_gene: .
CDR3aa: CASSMITDTQYF
CDR3nt: TGTGCCAGCAGTATGATCACAGATACGCAGTATTTT